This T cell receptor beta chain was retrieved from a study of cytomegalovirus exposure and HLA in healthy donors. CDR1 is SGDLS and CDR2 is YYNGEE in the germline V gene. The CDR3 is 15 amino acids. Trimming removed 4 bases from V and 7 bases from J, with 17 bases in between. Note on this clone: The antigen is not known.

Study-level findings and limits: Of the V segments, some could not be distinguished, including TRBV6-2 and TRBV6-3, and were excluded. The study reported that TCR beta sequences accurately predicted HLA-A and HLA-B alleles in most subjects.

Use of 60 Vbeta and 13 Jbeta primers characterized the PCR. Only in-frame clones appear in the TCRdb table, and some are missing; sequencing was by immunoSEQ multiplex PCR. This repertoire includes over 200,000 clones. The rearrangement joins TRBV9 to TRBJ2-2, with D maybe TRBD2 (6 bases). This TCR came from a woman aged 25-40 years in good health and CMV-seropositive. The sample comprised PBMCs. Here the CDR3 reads CASSPRLVGSGELFF. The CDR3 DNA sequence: TGTGCCAGCAGCCCACGACTAGTCGGGAGCGGGGAGCTGTTTTTT. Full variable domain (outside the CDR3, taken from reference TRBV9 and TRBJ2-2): DSGVTQTPKHLITATGQRVTLRCSPRSGDLSVYWYQQSLDQGLQFLIQYYNGEERAKGNILERFSAQQFPDLHSELNLSSLELGDSALYFCASSPRLVGSGELFFGEGSRLTVL.